The 20 T cell receptor beta chains reported below all come from one sample, sequenced in a study of blood T cell repertoires in COVID-19. Sequenced by immunoSEQ multiplex PCR; TCRdb stores in-frame clones only, minus some. The sample holds around 160,000 clones, roughly 80% seen once. Sequenced input: PBMCs or T cells enriched from blood (not recorded which). Source of these receptors: a woman aged 60-70 years who had recovered from COVID-19.

This sequence joins TRBV24-1 and TRBJ2-2; TRBD1 matches 11 bases. This CDR3 contains 16 residues. J gave up 7 bases and V 5 bases, and 8 bases lay outside the gene matches. Per germline, CDR1 KGHDR and CDR2 SFDVKD. The CDR3 DNA reads TGTGCCACCAGTGCCCCGGACAGGGGGCTTGACGGGGAGCTGTTTTTT. Translated: CATSAPDRGLDGELFF.

The V gene is TRBV5-6, the J gene TRBJ1-6; D is unclear. V gave up 1 base and J gave up 9 bases, with 11 bases separating them. The germline V gene has CDR1 SGHDT and CDR2 YYEEEE. The CDR3 sequence is 14 residues long. The CDR3 DNA reads as TGTGCCAGCAGCTTGTATCACGCGGGTTCACCCCTCCACTTT. Translated, it gives CASSLYHAGSPLHF. The full variable domain, completed using reference TRBV5-6 and TRBJ1-6, is DAGVTQSPTHLIKTRGQQVTLRCSPKSGHDTVSWYQQALGQGPQFIFQYYEEEERQRGNFPDRFSGHQFPNYSSELNVNALLLGDSALYLCASSLYHAGSPLHFGNGTRLTVT.

The chain joins TRBV4-1 to TRBJ2-5, with D tentatively TRBD1 (5 bases). Trimming took 1 base from V and 3 from J, leaving 9 bases between them. CDR1 is MGHRA and CDR2 is YSYEKL in the germline V gene. The CDR3 spans 14 residues. CDR3 bases: TGCGCCAGCAGCCAAGTCAGGGCCGAAGAGACCCAGTACTTC. This encodes CASSQVRAEETQYF.

The chain joins TRBV2 to TRBJ2-7; TRBD1 matches at 7 bases. Germline assignment: CDR1 SNHLY and CDR2 FYNNEI. This CDR3 region has 13 residues. V shed 2 bases, J shed 3 bases, and the junction held 1 base outside the gene matches. In DNA form, the CDR3 reads TGTGCCAGCAGTGAATGGGACAGCTACGAGCAGTACTTC. It codes for CASSEWDSYEQYF.

This clone was seen once. The rearrangement links TRBV3-1 (or the pseudogene TRBV3-2) to TRBJ2-4; 12 positions agree with TRBD2. The CDR3 is 20 residues long. CDR1 is LGHDT and CDR2 is YNNKEL in the germline V gene (reference sequence). V lost 4 bases to trimming and J lost 0 bases; unmatched junction nucleotides: 13. The CDR3 is CASSRRLAGAMTLAKNIQYF. In DNA, the CDR3 is TGTGCCAGCAGCCGAAGACTAGCGGGGGCAATGACTCTAGCCAAAAACATTCAGTACTTC.

The chain employs TRBV2 and TRBJ1-1, with D perhaps matching TRBD1 (6 bases). The V end was cut by 5 bases, the J end by 1 base, with 8 bases between. This CDR3 contains 13 residues. Germline-derived CDR1 and CDR2 are SNHLY and FYNNEI. The CDR3 reads CASSWGQNTEAFF. CDR3 DNA: TGTGCCAGCAGTTGGGGACAGAACACTGAAGCTTTCTTT.

The chain joins TRBV6-5 to TRBJ1-5; perhaps TRBD1 as D (6 bases). CDR1 is MNHEY, CDR2 SVGAGI, per germline. Trimming left V 0 bases short and J 6 bases short, with 15 bases between. The CDR3 is 16 residues long. The CDR3 DNA reads as TGTGCCAGCAGTTACTCGTATCAGGGGTCTGGTCAGCCCCAGCATTTT. It yields the protein CASSYSYQGSGQPQHF.

J is TRBJ1-4 and V is TRBV12-5, with 9 bases identical to TRBD1. Germline V gene sequence: CDR1 LGHNT, CDR2 FRNRAP. This CDR3 is 14 amino acids long. J lost 6 bases, V lost 5 bases, and 4 bases had no gene match. The CDR3 coding sequence is TGTGCTAGTGGTGCGGACAGGGGCGATGAAAAACTGTTTTTT. Encoded protein: CASGADRGDEKLFF. The full variable domain, its missing parts supplied by reference TRBV12-5 and TRBJ1-4, is DARVTQTPRHKVTEMGQEVTMRCQPILGHNTVFWYRQTMMQGLELLAYFRNRAPLDDSGMPKDRFSAEMPDATLATLKIQPSEPRDSAVYFCASGADRGDEKLFFGSGTQLSVL.

This clone was counted a few times. The rearrangement links TRBV29-1 to TRBJ2-7, with TRBD1 as a possible D gene (6 bases). The CDR3 is 14 residues long. V was clipped by 6 bases and J by 2 bases, with 17 bases between them. Looked up from germline, CDR1 is SQVTM and CDR2 is ANQGSEA. This chain's CDR3 is CSVKEQGRAYEQYF. CDR3 nucleotide sequence: TGCAGCGTGAAAGAACAGGGTCGGGCCTACGAGCAGTACTTC.

The rearrangement links TRBV4-1 to TRBJ2-3; 8 nucleotides align to TRBD1. This CDR3 comprises 14 residues. Germline V gene data show CDR1 as MGHRA and CDR2 as YSYEKL. The V gene end was trimmed by 4 bases and the J gene end by 4 bases; junction bases not matched to a gene: 4. The CDR3 sequence: CASSLDRGADTQYF. The CDR3 DNA sequence: TGCGCCAGCAGCCTAGACAGGGGCGCAGATACGCAGTATTTT.

V gene TRBV4-1 combines with J gene TRBJ1-5, with 8 bases lining up with TRBD1. V shed 0 bases and J 3 bases; nucleotides not matched to a gene: 4. From germline, CDR1 is MGHRA and CDR2 YSYEKL. The CDR3 covers 16 residues. CDR3 in amino acids: CASSQDRDRLNQPQHF. CDR3 nucleotides: TGCGCCAGCAGCCAAGATCGGGACAGGCTCAATCAGCCCCAGCATTTT.

CDR3 nucleotide sequence: TGTGCCAGTAGTATTCTTGCCGGGACAGCGGCCTACGAGCAGTACTTC. Translated, it gives CASSILAGTAAYEQYF. This rearrangement joins TRBV19 to TRBJ2-7; 7 nucleotides align to TRBD1. The V gene's germline CDR1 is LNHDA and CDR2 SQIVND (reference sequence). V lost 3 bases, J lost 2 bases, and 10 bases stayed unmatched. The CDR3 totals 16 residues.

This clone has only a few counts. The rearrangement joins TRBV19 to TRBJ2-2, with a possible D match to TRBD2 (5 bases). V lost 6 bases, J lost 8 bases, and 10 bases lay in between. The CDR3 sequence is 12 residues long. The germline CDR1 and CDR2 sequences are LNHDA and SQIVND (reference sequence). The chain's CDR3 is CASRPGSGELFF. The CDR3 coding sequence is TGTGCCAGTAGACCGGGGTCAGGGGAGCTGTTTTTT.

The rearrangement uses TRBV10-3 and TRBJ2-3; TRBD2 might be the D (5 bases). Germline values: CDR1 ENHRY, CDR2 SYGVKD. This CDR3 is built from 15 residues. The V and J ends lost 0 bases and 1 base respectively, with 8 bases between them. CDR3 sequence reads: CAISESTGGTDTQYF. CDR3 in DNA: TGTGCCATCAGTGAGTCTACCGGGGGCACAGATACGCAGTATTTT.

This sequence joins TRBV5-1 and TRBJ2-7; D unclear. This CDR3 has 14 residues. Trimming cost V 2 bases and J 3 bases, with 12 bases left between them. In germline, CDR1 is SGHRS, CDR2 YFSETQ. The CDR3 here is CASSFSGSDYEQYF. The CDR3 nucleotides are TGCGCCAGCAGCTTTAGTGGCAGCGACTACGAGCAGTACTTC.

This rearrangement joins TRBV12-3 or TRBV12-4 to TRBJ1-1; 7 positions agree with TRBD1. This CDR3 is 13 amino acids long. V lost 6 bases to trimming and J lost 4 bases; unmatched junction nucleotides: 5. In DNA, the CDR3 is TGTGCCAGCAGCCTACAGGGGAGCACTGAAGCTTTCTTT. Protein: CASSLQGSTEAFF.

The V and J genes are TRBV12-3 or TRBV12-4 and TRBJ1-1, with 7 bases fitting TRBD1. The ends lost 6 bases at V and 7 bases at J; junction bases unmatched: 2. The CDR3 spans 11 residues. The CDR3: CASSYRGEAFF. The CDR3 DNA reads as TGTGCCAGCAGCTACAGGGGTGAAGCTTTCTTT.

The rearrangement links TRBV6-5 to TRBJ2-1; possible D gene TRBD2, 5 bases. Germline V lookup: CDR1 MNHEY, CDR2 SVGAGI. V was pared by 6 bases and J by 8 bases, with 11 bases between. The CDR3 is 12 amino acids. The CDR3 nucleotides read TGTGCCAGCAGGCACTCCGGGGATGAGCAGTTCTTC. It yields the protein CASRHSGDEQFF.

This clone was recorded a few times. The chain links TRBV14 to TRBJ1-3; D remains ambiguous. CDR3 length equals 17 residues. The germline V gene has CDR1 SGHDN and CDR2 FVKESK. Trimming shortened V by 2 bases and J by 2 bases, and 16 bases separated the two germline ends. For the CDR3, the DNA is TGTGCCAGCAGCCAAATTGGCCGGGGATCCGCTGGAAACACCATATATTTT. This sequence encodes CASSQIGRGSAGNTIYF. The complete variable domain, with remaining parts taken from reference TRBV14 and TRBJ1-3, reads EAGVTQFPSHSVIEKGQTVTLRCDPISGHDNLYWYRRVMGKEIKFLLHFVKESKQDESGMPNNRFLAERTGGTYSTLKVQPAELEDSGVYFCASSQIGRGSAGNTIYFGEGSWLTVV.

The chain couples TRBV7-2 to TRBJ2-3, with a tentative D call TRBD2 (6 bases). Germline V lookup: CDR1 SGHTA, CDR2 FQGNSA. This CDR3 comprises 14 residues. V shed 3 bases and J shed 5 bases, with 12 bases lying between them. In DNA, the CDR3 is TGTGCCAGCAGCTTGCGGGGTGGAGAAGATACGCAGTATTTT. Protein sequence: CASSLRGGEDTQYF.